The entry below describes one T cell receptor (beta chain). Using immunoSEQ multiplex PCR, the repertoire was profiled, and TCRdb retains in-frame clones only, with some absent. Of some 1 million clones in the sample, around four fifths were seen once. Germline CDR1 WNHNN, CDR2 SYGVQD (reference sequence). This CDR3 has 18 amino acids. V shed 3 bases and J shed 1 base, with 18 bases lying between them. The entry originates in a study of shared clonotypes between healthy human individuals. The wider study: Donors were a couple of women and a few men aged 18 to 49.

Donors, healthy HIV-negative adults, lacked recent acute infections or vaccinations. The clonotype was recovered from a man between 18 and 35 years old in good health. The J gene is TRBJ2-2, the V gene TRBV10-1; D is tentatively TRBD1 or TRBD2 (7 bases each). The sequencing input was memory CD4+ T cells sorted from blood. Subset noted: CD45RA-negative fraction. CDR3 residues: CASSEAGGVLMNTGELFF. The CDR3 nucleotides read TGCGCCAGCAGTGAAGCAGGGGGGGTTCTCATGAACACCGGGGAGCTGTTTTTT.